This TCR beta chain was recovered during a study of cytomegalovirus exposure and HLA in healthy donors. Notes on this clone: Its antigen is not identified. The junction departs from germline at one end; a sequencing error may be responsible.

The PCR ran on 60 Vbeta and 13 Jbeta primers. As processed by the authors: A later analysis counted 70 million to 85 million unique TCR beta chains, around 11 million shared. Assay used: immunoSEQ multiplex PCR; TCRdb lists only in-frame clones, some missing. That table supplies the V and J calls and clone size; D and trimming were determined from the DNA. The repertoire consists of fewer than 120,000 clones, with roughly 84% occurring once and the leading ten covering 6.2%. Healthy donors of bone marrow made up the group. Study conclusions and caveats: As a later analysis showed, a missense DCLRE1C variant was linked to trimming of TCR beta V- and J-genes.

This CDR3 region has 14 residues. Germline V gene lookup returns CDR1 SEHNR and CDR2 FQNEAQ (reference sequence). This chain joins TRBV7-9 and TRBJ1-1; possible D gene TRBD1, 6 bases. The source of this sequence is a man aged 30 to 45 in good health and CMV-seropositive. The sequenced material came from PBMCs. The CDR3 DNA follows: TGTTCCAGCATCGGGGGGGCAGGGTACACTGAAGCTTTCTTT. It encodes CSSIGGAGYTEAFF. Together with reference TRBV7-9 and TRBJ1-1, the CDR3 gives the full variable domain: DTGVSQNPRHKITKRGQNVTFRCDPISEHNRLYWYRQTLGQGPEFLTYFQNEAQLEKSRLLSDRFSAERPKGSFSTLEIQRTEQGDSAMYLCSSIGGAGYTEAFFGQGTRLTVV.